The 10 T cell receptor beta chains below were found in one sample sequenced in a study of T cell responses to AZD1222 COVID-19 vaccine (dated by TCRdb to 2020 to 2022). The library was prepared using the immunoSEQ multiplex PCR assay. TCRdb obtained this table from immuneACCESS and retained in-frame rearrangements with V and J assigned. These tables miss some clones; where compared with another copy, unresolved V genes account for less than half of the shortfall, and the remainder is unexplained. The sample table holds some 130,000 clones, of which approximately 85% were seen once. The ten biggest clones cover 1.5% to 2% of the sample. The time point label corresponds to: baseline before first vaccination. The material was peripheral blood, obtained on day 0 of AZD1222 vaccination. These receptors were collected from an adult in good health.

The CDR3 spells CAPGTGSEKLFF. CDR3 bases: TGTGCCCCCGGGACAGGGAGTGAAAAACTGTTTTTT. V is TRBV7-9 and J is TRBJ1-4, with 9 bases fitting TRBD1. The V gene's germline CDR1 is SEHNR and CDR2 FQNEAQ (reference sequence). V was pared by 11 bases and J by 7 bases, with 5 bases of the junction left unmatched. The CDR3 contains 12 residues.

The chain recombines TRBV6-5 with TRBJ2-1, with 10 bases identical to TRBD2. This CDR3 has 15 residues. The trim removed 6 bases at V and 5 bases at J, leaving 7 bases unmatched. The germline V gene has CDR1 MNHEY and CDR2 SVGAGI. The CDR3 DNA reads TGTGCCAGCAGAACAAGCGGGAGGGCTCACAATGAGCAGTTCTTC. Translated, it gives CASRTSGRAHNEQFF.

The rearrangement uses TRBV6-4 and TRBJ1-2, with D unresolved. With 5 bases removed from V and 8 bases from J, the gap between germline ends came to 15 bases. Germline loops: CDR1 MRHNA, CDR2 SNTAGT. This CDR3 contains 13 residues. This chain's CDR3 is CASSSAIGSGYTF. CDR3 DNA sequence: TGTGCCAGCAGTAGCGCTATAGGGTCGGGCTACACCTTC.

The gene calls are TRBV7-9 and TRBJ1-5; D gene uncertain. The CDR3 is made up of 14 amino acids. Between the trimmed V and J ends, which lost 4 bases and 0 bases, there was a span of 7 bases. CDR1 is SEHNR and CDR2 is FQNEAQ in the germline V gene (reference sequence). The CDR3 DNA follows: TGTGCCAGCAGCTCCCGAGGTAGCAATCAGCCCCAGCATTTT. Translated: CASSSRGSNQPQHF. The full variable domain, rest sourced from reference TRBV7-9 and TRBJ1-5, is DTGVSQNPRHKITKRGQNVTFRCDPISEHNRLYWYRQTLGQGPEFLTYFQNEAQLEKSRLLSDRFSAERPKGSFSTLEIQRTEQGDSAMYLCASSSRGSNQPQHFGDGTRLSIL.

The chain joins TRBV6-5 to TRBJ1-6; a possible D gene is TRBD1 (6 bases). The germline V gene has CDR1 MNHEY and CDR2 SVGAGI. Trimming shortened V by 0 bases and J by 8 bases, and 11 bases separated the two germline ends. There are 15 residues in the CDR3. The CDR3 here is CASSYSGTRDSPLHF. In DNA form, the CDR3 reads TGTGCCAGCAGTTACTCCGGGACAAGGGATTCACCCCTCCACTTT.

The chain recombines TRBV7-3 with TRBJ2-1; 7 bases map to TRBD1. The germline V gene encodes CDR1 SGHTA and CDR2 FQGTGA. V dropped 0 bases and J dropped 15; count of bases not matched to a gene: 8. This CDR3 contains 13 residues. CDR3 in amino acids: CASSLTKQGVWFF. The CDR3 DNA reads TGTGCCAGCAGCTTAACGAAGCAGGGGGTATGGTTCTTC.

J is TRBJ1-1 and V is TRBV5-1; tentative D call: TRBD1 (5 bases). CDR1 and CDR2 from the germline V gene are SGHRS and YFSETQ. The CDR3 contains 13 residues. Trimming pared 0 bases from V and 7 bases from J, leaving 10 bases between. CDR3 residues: CASSLVDGHEAFF. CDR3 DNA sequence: TGCGCCAGCAGCTTGGTGGACGGACATGAAGCTTTCTTT.

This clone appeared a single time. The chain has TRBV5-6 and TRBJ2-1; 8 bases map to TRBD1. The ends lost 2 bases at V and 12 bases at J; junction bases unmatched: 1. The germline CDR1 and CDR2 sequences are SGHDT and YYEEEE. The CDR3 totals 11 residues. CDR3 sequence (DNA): TGTGCCAGCAGCTTTGACAGGGGGCAGTTCTTC. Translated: CASSFDRGQFF. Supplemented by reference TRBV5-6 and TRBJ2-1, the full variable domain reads DAGVTQSPTHLIKTRGQQVTLRCSPKSGHDTVSWYQQALGQGPQFIFQYYEEEERQRGNFPDRFSGHQFPNYSSELNVNALLLGDSALYLCASSFDRGQFFGPGTRLTVL.

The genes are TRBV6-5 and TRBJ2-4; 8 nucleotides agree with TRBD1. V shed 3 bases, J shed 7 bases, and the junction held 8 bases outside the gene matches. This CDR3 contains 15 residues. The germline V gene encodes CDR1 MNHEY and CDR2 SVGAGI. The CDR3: CASSYGDRFNNIQYF. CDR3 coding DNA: TGTGCCAGCAGTTATGGGGACAGGTTCAACAACATTCAGTACTTC.

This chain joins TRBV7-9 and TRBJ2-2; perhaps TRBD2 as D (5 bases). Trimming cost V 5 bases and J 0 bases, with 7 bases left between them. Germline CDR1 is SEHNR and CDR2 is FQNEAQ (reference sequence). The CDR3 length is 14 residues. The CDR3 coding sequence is TGTGCCAGCAGCCTCGGGGCGAACACCGGGGAGCTGTTTTTT. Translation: CASSLGANTGELFF.